This T cell receptor (beta chain) was obtained from a study of cytomegalovirus exposure and HLA in healthy donors. Study-wide findings and caveats: In a later analysis, most CMV-associated TCR beta chains appeared HLA-restricted. Researchers reportedly found TCR beta sequences accurately predicted most subjects' HLA-A and HLA-B alleles. Another analysis was done later, and it associated around 16,000 TCR beta sequences with HLA alleles at 0.05 false discovery rate.

Unmatched junction bases numbered 9, after V lost 2 bases and J lost 5 bases. The CDR3 length is 15 residues. The V gene's germline CDR1 is SGDLS and CDR2 YYNGEE. Comment on this clone: Its cognate antigen is unknown.

The PCR employed 60 Vbeta primers together with 13 Jbeta primers. The method was immunoSEQ multiplex PCR; TCRdb's version includes in-frame clones alone and lacks a portion of them. The repertoire has about 190,000 clones, roughly 79% of them found once; the top ten carry about 1.6%. The chain couples TRBV9 to TRBJ2-5; 7 positions agree with TRBD1. This TCR was sampled from a woman in her late teens or twenties in good health and CMV-seronegative. Material: PBMCs. DNA for the CDR3: TGTGCCAGCAGCGTCAGCACAGGGGCAGGGGAGACCCAGTACTTC. Translated, it gives CASSVSTGAGETQYF. The variable domain in full, with the rest retrieved from reference TRBV9 and TRBJ2-5, is DSGVTQTPKHLITATGQRVTLRCSPRSGDLSVYWYQQSLDQGLQFLIQYYNGEERAKGNILERFSAQQFPDLHSELNLSSLELGDSALYFCASSVSTGAGETQYFGPGTRLLVL.